This is a list of T cell receptor beta chains from one sample in a study of cytomegalovirus exposure and HLA in healthy donors. Sequencing used immunoSEQ multiplex PCR; TCRdb keeps in-frame clones, though not all of them. The table includes 35,000 or so clones, 80% to 90% detected once. Sequencing used PBMCs. These receptors were obtained from a woman between 40 and 50 years old in good health and CMV-seronegative. Both conserved end residues are part of each CDR3. D genes are given only for firm matches. Clone size is not always given. Where it is, it says once, few, many or a class for expanded clones.

D gene	clone size	V gene	J gene	CDR3 DNA	CDR3 protein
-	-	TRBV7-8	TRBJ2-5	TGTGCCAGCAGCTTAGAAGCCCTATCCAGGGAGACCCAGTACTTC	CASSLEALSRETQYF
TRBD2	-	TRBV12-5	TRBJ2-5	TGTGCTAGTGGCCCTACGCCCGACGGACTAGTTTCTGGTTCCCAGTACTTC	CASGPTPDGLVSGSQYF
-	once	TRBV11-2	TRBJ1-2	TGTGCCAGCAGCTTAGCTCTGGGGGGGGGCTACACCTTC	CASSLALGGGYTF
TRBD2	-	TRBV6-1	TRBJ2-7	TGTGCCAGCAGTGATAGGTTAGCGGGGGACTACGAGCAGTACTTC	CASSDRLAGDYEQYF
-	-	TRBV28	TRBJ1-4	TGTGCCAGCAGGCCACGGGGGGCAACTAATGAAAAACTGTTTTTT	CASRPRGATNEKLFF
-	-	TRBV11-2	TRBJ1-1	TGTGCCAGCAGCTTAGGGGTTGGGGCTGGCCTTGAAGCTTTCTTT	CASSLGVGAGLEAFF
TRBD2	once	TRBV5-1	TRBJ2-1	TGCGCCAGCAGCCAATTACTAGCGGGAGACAATGAGCAGTTCTTC	CASSQLLAGDNEQFF
-	-	TRBV5-1	TRBJ2-5	TGCGCCAGCAGCTTGGGCGTCGTACAAGAGACCCAGTACTTC	CASSLGVVQETQYF
TRBD2	-	TRBV4-3	TRBJ2-5	TGCGCCAGCAGCCAAAGGACTAGCGGACAAGAGACCCAGTACTTC	CASSQRTSGQETQYF
TRBD1	-	TRBV18	TRBJ1-1	TGTGCCAGCACTTTGACCTCCGGGGACAGAGCTTTCTTT	CASTLTSGDRAFF
-	-	TRBV18	TRBJ1-1	TGTGCCAGCTCACCAAGGCGGGACTACACTGAAGCTTTCTTT	CASSPRRDYTEAFF
TRBD1	once	TRBV5-6	TRBJ2-4	TGTGCCAGCAGCTCAGGGGGTCAGCTAGCCAAAAACATTCAGTACTTC	CASSSGGQLAKNIQYF
-	-	TRBV7-9	TRBJ1-2	TGTGCCAGCAGACCGGGACACTTAGGAGCCTATGGCTACACCTTC	CASRPGHLGAYGYTF